This TCR beta chain was identified during a study of post-analysis software for immune sequencing data. Study overall: Clinical courses comprised relapsing-remitting, secondary progressive and progressive-relapsing multiple sclerosis.

The TCR beta cDNA libraries contained unique molecular identifiers. TCRdb fed the PCR reads into MiXCR, producing one record per CDR3 protein. This table has around 770,000 distinct CDR3 sequences, about half appearing once. CDR3 size: 19 residues. Germline V gene data show CDR1 as MNHEY and CDR2 as SMNVEV (reference sequence). V dropped 2 bases and J dropped 4; count of bases not matched to a gene: 17. General observations from the study: When patients were compared with controls, four or five TRBV segments were more frequent, TRBV5-6, TRBV5-1 and TRBV20-1 among them.

As concerns this clonotype: The antigen is unknown.

Material for sequencing was blood. The TCR sequence derives from a girl aged 10-17 years with multiple sclerosis. The chain recombines TRBV27 with TRBJ1-2, with 9 bases fitting TRBD1. The DNA for the CDR3 is TGTGCCAGCAGTTTAAGAGGGGGAAGAATTGGGACAGGGACCTATGGCTACACCTTC. Translated, it gives CASSLRGGRIGTGTYGYTF.